The entry that follows covers one T cell receptor (beta chain) sequence. Its cognate antigen is unknown. This entry comes from a study of early stage breast cancer tumors. The study's findings and limits: Comparing each tissue with blood distinguished tumor from normal in about 90% of the 16 patients. Enriched TCRB sequences shared across patients were mostly commonly generated sequences.

TCRdb's table, derived via immunoSEQ multiplex PCR, lists solely in-frame clones and lacks some. The table shows about 30,000 clones, with roughly 77% occurring only once. The V segment lost 6 bases and the J segment 4 bases; nucleotides outside the gene matches: 10. Germline CDR1 and CDR2: SGHNT and YYREEE (reference sequence). The CDR3 consists of 14 residues. The chain is built from TRBV5-4 and TRBJ2-7, with 7 bases aligning to TRBD1. Material for sequencing was breast tumor tissue. This sequence was found in a young adult with breast cancer. CDR3 in DNA: TGTGCCAGCAAACACGGGACAGACCTTTACGAGCAGTACTTC. Translating gives CASKHGTDLYEQYF. Together with reference TRBV5-4 and TRBJ2-7, the CDR3 gives the full variable domain: ETGVTQSPTHLIKTRGQQVTLRCSSQSGHNTVSWYQQALGQGPQFIFQYYREEENGRGNFPPRFSGLQFPNYSSELNVNALELDDSALYLCASKHGTDLYEQYFGPGTRLTVT.